This T cell receptor beta chain was sequenced for a study of CD8+ T cells in alopecia areata. Study in general: Those treated were given oral tofacitinib at 5 to 10 mg twice daily. Regarding the study as a whole: Scalp samples also contribute reads from the resident alphabeta T cells found in normal skin. Since there was just one nonresponder, nobody can yet say how baseline CD8+ expansion ties to response. Clonality exceeded that of normal scalp in lesional scalp, most notably in alopecia totalis/universalis.

Concerning this clone itself: What it binds is unknown.

The CDR3 extends over 13 amino acids. V lost 3 bases to trimming and J lost 5 bases, with 8 bases between them. In germline, CDR1 is MNHEY, CDR2 SMNVEV (reference sequence). Treatment described: oral pan-JAK inhibitor, 5-10 mg twice daily. RNA extraction was followed by reverse transcription into cDNA, which acted as the sequencing template. Sequencing used immunoSEQ multiplex PCR; TCRdb keeps in-frame clones, though not all of them. The sample has a few hundred thousand clones, 60% seen once. The receptor comes from a human donor with alopecia areata. J is TRBJ1-5 and V is TRBV27; D unclear. Here the sequenced sample was CD4+ T cells sorted from blood, taken at approximately week 52, from a patient treated with tofacitinib. CDR3 loop: CASSFLADQPQHF. As DNA, the CDR3 is TGTGCCAGCAGTTTTCTTGCGGATCAGCCCCAGCATTTT.